The T cell receptor beta chain under discussion was sequenced for a study of cytomegalovirus exposure and HLA in healthy donors. V was pared by 1 base and J by 5 bases, with 9 bases of the junction left unmatched. Germline loops: CDR1 SGHDN, CDR2 FVKESK. The CDR3 is 17 residues long. The primer mix had 60 Vbeta and 13 Jbeta primers. The method was immunoSEQ multiplex PCR; TCRdb's version includes in-frame clones alone and lacks a portion of them. Its clone listing holds around 210,000 clones. This receptor was identified in a woman in her 30s in good health and CMV-seropositive. Sequenced input: PBMCs. V gene TRBV14 combines with J gene TRBJ1-4, with 8 bases matching TRBD1. The CDR3, as DNA: TGTGCCAGCAGCCAAGGCTTGGGCAGGGGGCCAAATGAAAAACTGTTTTTT. It is translated as CASSQGLGRGPNEKLFF. The full variable domain, rest sourced from reference TRBV14 and TRBJ1-4, is EAGVTQFPSHSVIEKGQTVTLRCDPISGHDNLYWYRRVMGKEIKFLLHFVKESKQDESGMPNNRFLAERTGGTYSTLKVQPAELEDSGVYFCASSQGLGRGPNEKLFFGSGTQLSVL.